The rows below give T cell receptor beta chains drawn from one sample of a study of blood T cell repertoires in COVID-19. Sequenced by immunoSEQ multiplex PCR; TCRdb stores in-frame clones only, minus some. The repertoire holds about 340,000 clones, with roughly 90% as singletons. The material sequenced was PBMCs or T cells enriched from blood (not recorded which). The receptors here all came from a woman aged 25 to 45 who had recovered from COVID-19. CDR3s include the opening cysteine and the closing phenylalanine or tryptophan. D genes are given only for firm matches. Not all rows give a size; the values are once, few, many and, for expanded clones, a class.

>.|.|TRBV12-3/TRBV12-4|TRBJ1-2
TGTGCCAGCAGTCCCGCCCCCTCGGGTGGCTACACCTTC
CASSPAPSGGYTF
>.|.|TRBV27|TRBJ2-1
TGTGCCAGCAGTTTATCAGGCGGAACCTACAATGAGCAGTTCTTC
CASSLSGGTYNEQFF
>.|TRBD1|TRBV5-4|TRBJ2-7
TGTGCCAGCAGTCTGACCCGGGACAGGGGACGGGAGCAGTACTTC
CASSLTRDRGREQYF
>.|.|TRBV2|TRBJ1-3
TGTGCCAGCAGTGAGTTCGGGTTGCCGCACTCTGGAAACACCATATATTTT
CASSEFGLPHSGNTIYF
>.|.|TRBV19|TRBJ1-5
TGTGCCAGTACCCCCTCGGGGAATCAGCCCCAGCATTTT
CASTPSGNQPQHF
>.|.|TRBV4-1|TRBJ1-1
TGCGCCAGCAGCCAAGCACGGGAGGCAGGGCCTGAAGCTTTCTTT
CASSQAREAGPEAFF
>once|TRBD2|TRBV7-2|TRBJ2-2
TGTGCCAGCAGCAAAAACGGGGGGTCGAACACCGGGGAGCTGTTTTTT
CASSKNGGSNTGELFF
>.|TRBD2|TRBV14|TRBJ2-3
TGTGCCAGCAGCCAAGGGCCCCTCGTCGGGGGGGCAGATACGCAGTATTTT
CASSQGPLVGGADTQYF
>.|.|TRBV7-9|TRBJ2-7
TGTGCCAGCAGCCGAGCGGACTCCTACGAGCAGTACTTC
CASSRADSYEQYF
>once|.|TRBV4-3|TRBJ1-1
TGCGCCAGCAGCCAAGGATATTCCCCCAGGGTAACTTTCTTT
CASSQGYSPRVTFF